One sample yielded the 10 T cell receptor beta chains listed below, sequenced in a study of OX40 agonist ivuxolimab in advanced cancers. Profiled with immunoSEQ multiplex PCR; TCRdb holds only in-frame clones, not every one. Here the sample spans 60,000 or so clones, roughly 87% being singletons. The starting material was CD4+ or CD8+ T cells sorted from blood, obtained in a trial of the OX40 agonist ivuxolimab. These receptors were taken from an adult with an advanced solid tumor such as melanoma, head and neck, liver or kidney cancer.

V gene TRBV29-1 combines with J gene TRBJ2-2; D remains unclear. The CDR3 loop spans 14 amino acids. Germline loops: CDR1 SQVTM, CDR2 ANQGSEA. The V end was cut by 7 bases, the J end by 0 bases, with 12 bases between. CDR3 coding DNA: TGCAGCGCCGTAGATACTTCGAACACCGGGGAGCTGTTTTTT. Protein: CSAVDTSNTGELFF.

The J gene is TRBJ2-7, the V gene TRBV27; D is unclear. Germline CDR1 is MNHEY and CDR2 is SMNVEV (reference sequence). V lost 2 bases and J lost 2, with 7 bases in between. The CDR3 is 13 residues long. The CDR3 bases are TGTGCCAGCAGTTTAGGCAGCGCCTACGAGCAGTACTTC. Translating gives CASSLGSAYEQYF.

The chain recombines TRBV28 with TRBJ2-7, with 11 bases lining up with TRBD2. The germline CDR1 and CDR2 sequences are MDHEN and SYDVKM. V lost 6 bases and J lost 4; bases outside the gene matches: 5. This CDR3 spans 14 amino acids. CDR3 DNA: TGTGCCAGCAGCCCACGACTAGCGGGGTACGAGCAGTACTTC. Its protein is CASSPRLAGYEQYF. The full variable domain, with the rest looked up from reference TRBV28 and TRBJ2-7, is DVKVTQSSRYLVKRTGEKVFLECVQDMDHENMFWYRQDPGLGLRLIYFSYDVKMKEKGDIPEGYSVSREKKERFSLILESASTNQTSMYLCASSPRLAGYEQYFGPGTRLTVT.

This clone was observed a few times. The V and J genes are TRBV29-1 and TRBJ1-2; D unclear. Trimming left V 5 bases short and J 6 bases short, with 13 bases between. Germline V gene sequence: CDR1 SQVTM, CDR2 ANQGSEA. The CDR3 extends over 12 amino acids. CDR3 residues: CSVQDNNNGYTF. Here the CDR3 DNA reads TGCAGCGTTCAGGATAATAATAATGGCTACACCTTC.

The chain has TRBV19 and TRBJ1-1, with 7 bases lining up with TRBD1. V shed 1 base, J shed 3 bases, and the junction held 2 bases outside the gene matches. This CDR3 region has 14 residues. CDR1 and CDR2 (germline): LNHDA, SQIVND (reference sequence). Here the CDR3 reads CASSIGGGHTEAFF. The CDR3 DNA follows: TGTGCCAGTAGTATAGGAGGGGGCCACACTGAAGCTTTCTTT.

The V call is TRBV2, the J call TRBJ2-7; D not resolved. This CDR3 spans 15 amino acids. Trimming stripped 2 bases from V and 0 bases from J, with 11 bases between. Per germline, CDR1 SNHLY and CDR2 FYNNEI. Here the CDR3 reads CASSEMTVLSYEQYF. The CDR3 coding sequence is TGTGCCAGCAGTGAAATGACTGTACTCTCCTACGAGCAGTACTTC.

Comments on this clone: Different DNA sequences within this sample yield the same CDR3. The chain joins TRBV19 to TRBJ1-5, with TRBD1 matching over 11 bases. The CDR3 runs to 16 residues. V trimming: 2 bases; J trimming: 6 bases; junction bases outside the gene matches: 6. Germline values: CDR1 LNHDA, CDR2 SQIVND (reference sequence). CDR3 region: CASSIQGTGGFQPQHF. CDR3 coding DNA: TGTGCCAGTAGTATACAAGGGACAGGGGGTTTTCAGCCCCAGCATTTT. The entire variable domain, with the rest obtained from reference TRBV19 and TRBJ1-5, is as follows: DGGITQSPKYLFRKEGQNVTLSCEQNLNHDAMYWYRQDPGQGLRLIYYSQIVNDFQKGDIAEGYSVSREKKESFPLTVTSAQKNPTAFYLCASSIQGTGGFQPQHFGDGTRLSIL.

The count of this clone is one. V gene TRBV19 combines with J gene TRBJ2-1; D gene uncertain. Deletions cut 6 bases from V and 8 bases from J, with 8 bases between. The CDR3 totals 11 residues. Germline loops: CDR1 LNHDA, CDR2 SQIVND (reference sequence). The DNA of the CDR3 is TGTGCCAGTAGGGGCCCCGATGAGCAGTTCTTC. Amino acid sequence: CASRGPDEQFF.

The rearrangement joins TRBV27 to TRBJ2-7; D is perhaps TRBD1 (6 bases). Trimming shortened V by 5 bases and J by 3 bases, and 14 bases separated the two germline ends. Germline values: CDR1 MNHEY, CDR2 SMNVEV (reference sequence). The CDR3 consists of 14 residues. DNA of the CDR3: TGTGCCAGCAGTCCACAGGGATCGGGCTACGAGCAGTACTTC. It translates to CASSPQGSGYEQYF.

CDR3 in DNA: TGTGCCAGCAGCGATGGAGGGGGCACTGAAGCTTTCTTT. Translating gives CASSDGGGTEAFF. The chain has TRBV9 and TRBJ1-1; possibly TRBD1 for D (6 bases). The germline V and J ends were trimmed by 3 bases and 4 bases, with 10 bases remaining between them. Germline values: CDR1 SGDLS, CDR2 YYNGEE. This CDR3 has 13 residues. Using reference TRBV9 and TRBJ1-1 for the parts outside the CDR3, the full variable domain is DSGVTQTPKHLITATGQRVTLRCSPRSGDLSVYWYQQSLDQGLQFLIQYYNGEERAKGNILERFSAQQFPDLHSELNLSSLELGDSALYFCASSDGGGTEAFFGQGTRLTVV.